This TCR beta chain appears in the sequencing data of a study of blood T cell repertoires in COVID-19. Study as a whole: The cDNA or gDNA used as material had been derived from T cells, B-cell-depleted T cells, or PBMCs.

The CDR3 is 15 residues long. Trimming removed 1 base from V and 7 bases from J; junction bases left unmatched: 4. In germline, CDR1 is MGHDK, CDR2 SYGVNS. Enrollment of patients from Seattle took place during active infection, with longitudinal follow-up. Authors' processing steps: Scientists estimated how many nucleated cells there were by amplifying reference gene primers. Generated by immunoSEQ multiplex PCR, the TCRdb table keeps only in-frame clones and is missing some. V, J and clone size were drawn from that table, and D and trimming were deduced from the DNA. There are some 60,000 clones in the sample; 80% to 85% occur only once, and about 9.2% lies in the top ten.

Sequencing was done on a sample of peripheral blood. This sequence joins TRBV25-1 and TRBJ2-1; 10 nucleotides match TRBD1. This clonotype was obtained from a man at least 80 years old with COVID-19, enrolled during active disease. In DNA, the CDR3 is TGTGCCAGCAGTGAATGGGGACAGGGGTGGAATGAGCAGTTCTTC. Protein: CASSEWGQGWNEQFF.